These 22 T cell receptor beta chains came from one sample sequenced in a study of blood T cell repertoires in COVID-19. Here immunoSEQ multiplex PCR was the method, and the copy in TCRdb shows in-frame clones only, minus some. The table has 320,000 or so clones, around 84% seen once. The sample was PBMCs or T cells enriched from blood (not recorded which). The source is a woman in her 30s who had been exposed to COVID-19.

The V call is TRBV4-1, the J call TRBJ1-6; possible D gene TRBD1, 6 bases. The CDR3 totals 14 residues. Germline CDR1 and CDR2: MGHRA and YSYEKL. V was shortened by 4 bases and J by 5 bases, with 9 bases between the two germline ends. The chain's CDR3 is CASSPQGNNSPLHF. The CDR3 DNA reads as TGCGCCAGCAGCCCACAGGGAAATAATTCACCCCTCCACTTT.

This clone was counted once. V gene TRBV19 combines with J gene TRBJ2-7; 10 nucleotides agree with TRBD2. Germline CDR1 is LNHDA and CDR2 is SQIVND (reference sequence). This CDR3 has 13 residues. The V segment lost 7 bases and the J segment 3 bases; nucleotides outside the gene matches: 3. CDR3 nucleotides: TGTGCCAGTAACCCTAGCGGGGGCTACGAGCAGTACTTC. This translates into CASNPSGGYEQYF.

The chain is built from TRBV9 and TRBJ1-6; D not certain. The CDR3 length is 12 residues. The germline V and J ends were trimmed by 2 bases and 13 bases, with 10 bases remaining between them. Germline V lookup: CDR1 SGDLS, CDR2 YYNGEE. The CDR3 DNA reads TGTGCCAGCAGCGTTTCGGGTTCGCCCCTCCACTTT. Translating it yields CASSVSGSPLHF.

This clone was seen a handful of times. This rearrangement joins TRBV25-1 to TRBJ2-5; 13 bases fit TRBD2. The CDR3 sequence is 18 residues long. The germline CDR1 and CDR2 sequences are MGHDK and SYGVNS. V gave up 3 bases and J gave up 0 bases; unmatched junction bases: 7. CDR3 sequence: CASSDPRGTSGNQETQYF. The CDR3 region has the DNA TGTGCCAGCAGTGACCCCCGAGGGACTAGCGGGAACCAAGAGACCCAGTACTTC.

This chain joins TRBV5-4 and TRBJ2-7, with TRBD2 identical over 14 bases. The CDR3 totals 16 residues. Germline CDR1 SGHNT, CDR2 YYREEE (reference sequence). Trimming removed 3 bases from V and 3 bases from J; junction bases left unmatched: 5. In DNA, the CDR3 is TGTGCCAGCAGCTCGGGACTAGCGGGAGTAGGCTACGAGCAGTACTTC. Translation: CASSSGLAGVGYEQYF.

The chain has TRBV7-2 and TRBJ1-1; D perhaps matches TRBD1 (5 bases). The CDR3 runs 16 residues. V shed 5 bases and J shed 0 bases, with 16 bases lying between them. Germline V gene data show CDR1 as SGHTA and CDR2 as FQGNSA. Here the CDR3 reads CASSTVVGLLNTEAFF. The CDR3 DNA sequence: TGTGCCAGCAGCACTGTAGTGGGGCTATTGAACACTGAAGCTTTCTTT.

V usage is TRBV5-1 and J usage is TRBJ1-1; the match to TRBD1 covers 7 bases. This CDR3 has 13 amino acids. V was pared by 0 bases and J by 8 bases, with 4 bases of the junction left unmatched. Germline V gene data show CDR1 as SGHRS and CDR2 as YFSETQ. The CDR3 loop reads CASSLALQGEAFF. The CDR3 DNA sequence: TGCGCCAGCAGCTTGGCGCTACAGGGGGAAGCTTTCTTT. Full variable domain (rest looked up from reference TRBV5-1 and TRBJ1-1): KAGVTQTPRYLIKTRGQQVTLSCSPISGHRSVSWYQQTPGQGLQFLFEYFSETQRNKGNFPGRFSGRQFSNSRSEMNVSTLELGDSALYLCASSLALQGEAFFGQGTRLTVV.

The chain has TRBV28 and TRBJ1-6, with TRBD1 matching 8 bases. Trimming at V came to 5 bases and at J to 9 bases, leaving 3 bases not matched to a gene. From germline, CDR1 is MDHEN and CDR2 SYDVKM. The CDR3 extends over 13 amino acids. This CDR3 reads CASSGQGSSPLHF. The CDR3 coding sequence is TGTGCCAGCAGTGGACAGGGTTCTTCACCCCTCCACTTT.

The chain recombines TRBV12-2 with TRBJ1-1; TRBD1 reflects the table's D call only, with no check against the DNA. TRBV12-2 is a pseudogene locus. The CDR3 spans 18 residues. CDR3: CASRLVLGHFLMNTEAFF. CDR3 DNA sequence: TGTGCAAGTCGCTTAGTATTGGGACACTTCCTCATGAACACTGAAGCTTTCTTT.

The chain recombines TRBV30 with TRBJ2-1, with 10 bases identical to TRBD2. This CDR3 has 20 amino acids. CDR1 is GTSNPN and CDR2 is SVGIG in the germline V gene (reference sequence). V lost 0 bases and J lost 0; bases outside the gene matches: 14. CDR3 in DNA: TGTGCCTGGAGTGTATTAGGTGGGCTAGCGGGGGTACGCTCCTACAATGAGCAGTTCTTC. Its protein is CAWSVLGGLAGVRSYNEQFF.

The chain links TRBV19 to TRBJ1-5, with D possibly TRBD1 on 6 matching bases. In germline, CDR1 is LNHDA, CDR2 SQIVND (reference sequence). Trimming removed 7 bases at V and 7 bases at J, with 17 bases between. This CDR3 comprises 14 residues. The CDR3 is CASTPKQGSQPQHF. The CDR3 DNA reads as TGTGCCAGTACCCCGAAACAGGGCAGCCAGCCCCAGCATTTT.

The rearrangement joins TRBV5-1 to TRBJ1-1; D unresolved. Germline CDR1 reads SGHRS; CDR2 reads YFSETQ. This CDR3 spans 20 amino acids. Trimming cost V 1 base and J 3 bases, with 28 bases left between them. CDR3 sequence reads: CASSLREGTPSGIRYTEAFF. In nucleotides, the CDR3 is TGCGCCAGCAGCTTGCGGGAGGGAACGCCATCGGGGATCAGATACACTGAAGCTTTCTTT.

V and J are TRBV20-1 and TRBJ1-1; 7 positions match TRBD1. This CDR3 spans 14 amino acids. The V and J ends lost 6 bases and 5 bases, in that order; junction bases with no gene match: 12. CDR1 is DFQATT, CDR2 SNEGSKA, per germline (reference sequence). The CDR3 region has the DNA TGCAGTGCCAGTGGGACAGCCTATGAAACTGAAGCTTTCTTT. It yields the protein CSASGTAYETEAFF.

The chain uses TRBV9 and TRBJ2-2; 11 positions agree with TRBD2. V dropped 4 bases and J dropped 5; count of bases not matched to a gene: 7. This CDR3 has 16 residues. In germline, CDR1 is SGDLS, CDR2 YYNGEE. CDR3 sequence reads: CASSTIAGGNTGELFF. CDR3 in DNA: TGTGCCAGCAGCACCATAGCGGGAGGGAATACCGGGGAGCTGTTTTTT.

The CDR3 sequence is CASSETSGSQNTGELFF. The CDR3, as DNA: TGTGCCAGCAGTGAAACTAGCGGGAGTCAGAACACCGGGGAGCTGTTTTTT. This chain joins TRBV6-4 and TRBJ2-2, with TRBD2 matching over 11 bases. CDR3 length: 17 residues. Losses at the gene ends were 3 bases for V and 1 base for J; bases not matched to a gene: 4. Germline CDR1 MRHNA, CDR2 SNTAGT.

This clone was counted once. The chain is built from TRBV18 and TRBJ1-5; weak D call: TRBD1 (5 bases). Germline CDR1 reads KGHSH; CDR2 reads LQKENI. Trimming took 5 bases from V and 2 from J, leaving 13 bases between them. This CDR3 contains 15 residues. The CDR3 spells CASSTGGSGNQPQHF. The CDR3 DNA is TGTGCCAGCTCAACGGGGGGTAGCGGCAATCAGCCCCAGCATTTT.

The genes are TRBV3-1 (or the pseudogene TRBV3-2) and TRBJ2-3, with D possibly TRBD2 on 6 matching bases. Trimming stripped 4 bases from V and 2 bases from J, with 13 bases between. CDR1 and CDR2 from the germline V gene are LGHDT and YNNKEL (reference sequence). The CDR3 covers 15 residues. CDR3 nucleotide sequence: TGTGCCAGCAGCCGAGGCGGAGGGGACACAGATACGCAGTATTTT. Translating it yields CASSRGGGDTDTQYF.

In this sample, this clone turned up a few times. The rearrangement uses TRBV2 and TRBJ2-7; TRBD1 agrees at 10 bases. This CDR3 contains 14 residues. Trimming at V came to 0 bases and at J to 8 bases, leaving 4 bases not matched to a gene. Germline V gene lookup returns CDR1 SNHLY and CDR2 FYNNEI. The DNA for the CDR3 is TGTGCCAGCAGTGAAGCGGGACAGGGGATTCAGCAGTACTTC. It yields the protein CASSEAGQGIQQYF.

This clone turned up a few times. The chain joins TRBV5-1 to TRBJ2-4; D may be TRBD1 (7 bases). The CDR3 length is 18 residues. Deletions cut 2 bases from V and 0 bases from J, with 18 bases between. The germline gives CDR1 SGHRS, CDR2 YFSETQ. CDR3 nucleotide sequence: TGCGCCAGCAGCTTCAAATCGGAGGGGGCGGGAGCCAAAAACATTCAGTACTTC. This encodes CASSFKSEGAGAKNIQYF.

The chain has TRBV3-1 (or the pseudogene TRBV3-2) and TRBJ2-6; D gene unclear. The CDR3 spans 18 residues. The germline V gene encodes CDR1 LGHDT and CDR2 YNNKEL (reference sequence). With 3 bases removed from V and 1 base from J, the gap between germline ends came to 16 bases. CDR3 sequence reads: CASSQLGPSISGANVLTF. In DNA form, the CDR3 reads TGTGCCAGCAGCCAGCTGGGCCCCAGCATTTCTGGGGCCAACGTCCTGACTTTC.

The chain has TRBV12-3 or TRBV12-4 and TRBJ1-4; no clear D. The CDR3 runs 13 residues. Trimming stripped 7 bases from V and 7 bases from J, with 13 bases between. The CDR3 DNA is TGTGCCAGCACCTTTTTGGCGGCTGAAAAACTGTTTTTT. Amino acid sequence: CASTFLAAEKLFF.

This sequence joins TRBV5-1 and TRBJ2-7, with a weak D call TRBD1 (5 bases). The CDR3 consists of 12 residues. Between the trimmed V and J ends, which lost 1 base and 5 bases, there was a span of 7 bases. CDR1 and CDR2 from the germline V gene are SGHRS and YFSETQ. CDR3 bases: TGCGCCAGCAGCTTGCAGGGTCACGAGCAGTACTTC. Translated: CASSLQGHEQYF. The whole variable domain, remainder taken from reference TRBV5-1 and TRBJ2-7, is KAGVTQTPRYLIKTRGQQVTLSCSPISGHRSVSWYQQTPGQGLQFLFEYFSETQRNKGNFPGRFSGRQFSNSRSEMNVSTLELGDSALYLCASSLQGHEQYFGPGTRLTVT.